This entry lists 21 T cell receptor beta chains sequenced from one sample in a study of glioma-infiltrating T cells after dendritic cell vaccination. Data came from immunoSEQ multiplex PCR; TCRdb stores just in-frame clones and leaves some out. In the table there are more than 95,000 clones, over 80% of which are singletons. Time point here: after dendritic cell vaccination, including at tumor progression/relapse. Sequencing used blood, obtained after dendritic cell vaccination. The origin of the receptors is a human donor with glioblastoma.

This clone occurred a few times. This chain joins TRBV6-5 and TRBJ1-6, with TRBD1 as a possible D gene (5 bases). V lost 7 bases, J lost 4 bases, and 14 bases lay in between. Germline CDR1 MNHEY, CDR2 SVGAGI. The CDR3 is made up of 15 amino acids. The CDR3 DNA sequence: TGTGCCAGCAAAAACGGGGGGACTTATAATTCACCCCTCCACTTT. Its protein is CASKNGGTYNSPLHF.

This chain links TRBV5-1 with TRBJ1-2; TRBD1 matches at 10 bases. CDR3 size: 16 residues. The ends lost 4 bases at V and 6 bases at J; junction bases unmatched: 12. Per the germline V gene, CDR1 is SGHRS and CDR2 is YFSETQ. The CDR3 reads CASSPGTGENSHGYTF. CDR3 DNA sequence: TGCGCCAGCAGCCCCGGGACAGGGGAAAATTCACATGGCTACACCTTC.

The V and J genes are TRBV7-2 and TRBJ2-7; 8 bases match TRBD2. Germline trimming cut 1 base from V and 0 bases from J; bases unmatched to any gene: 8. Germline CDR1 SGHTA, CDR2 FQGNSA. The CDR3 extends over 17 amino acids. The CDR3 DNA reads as TGTGCCAGCAGCTTAGTGAGTGGCGGGGGGAGCTCCTACGAGCAGTACTTC. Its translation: CASSLVSGGGSSYEQYF.

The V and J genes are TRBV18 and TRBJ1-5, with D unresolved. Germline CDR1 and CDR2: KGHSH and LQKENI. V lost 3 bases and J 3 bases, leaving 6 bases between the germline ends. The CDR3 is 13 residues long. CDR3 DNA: TGTGCCAGCTCACCTCAACACAATCAGCCCCAGCATTTT. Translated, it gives CASSPQHNQPQHF.

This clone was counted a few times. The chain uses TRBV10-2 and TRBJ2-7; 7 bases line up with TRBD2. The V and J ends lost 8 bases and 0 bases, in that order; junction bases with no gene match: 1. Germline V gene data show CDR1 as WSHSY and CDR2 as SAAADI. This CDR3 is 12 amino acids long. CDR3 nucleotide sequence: TGCGCCAGCCTAGCGGACTCCTACGAGCAGTACTTC. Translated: CASLADSYEQYF.

CDR3 region: CAWNPQGSEQYF. The CDR3 region has the DNA TGTGCCTGGAACCCTCAGGGATCCGAGCAGTACTTC. The chain carries TRBV30 and TRBJ2-5; perhaps TRBD1 as D (5 bases). TRBJ2-7 matches the DNA end more closely, so the J call is doubtful. Germline lookup yields CDR1 GTSNPN and CDR2 SVGIG (reference sequence). The length of the CDR3 is 12 residues.

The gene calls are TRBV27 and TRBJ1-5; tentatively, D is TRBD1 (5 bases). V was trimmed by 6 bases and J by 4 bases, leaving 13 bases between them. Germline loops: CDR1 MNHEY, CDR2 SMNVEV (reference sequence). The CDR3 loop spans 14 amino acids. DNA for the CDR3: TGTGCCAGCAGCCTCAGGGAAGGAAATCAGCCCCAGCATTTT. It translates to CASSLREGNQPQHF.

The DNA for the CDR3 is TGTGCCAGCAACATAGCGGACAATGAGCAGTTCTTC. Encoded protein: CASNIADNEQFF. The chain uses TRBV6-1 and TRBJ2-1; tentatively, D is TRBD2 (6 bases). Trimming pared 7 bases from V and 5 bases from J, leaving 9 bases between. The CDR3 runs 12 residues. The germline CDR1 and CDR2 sequences are MNHNS and SASEGT.

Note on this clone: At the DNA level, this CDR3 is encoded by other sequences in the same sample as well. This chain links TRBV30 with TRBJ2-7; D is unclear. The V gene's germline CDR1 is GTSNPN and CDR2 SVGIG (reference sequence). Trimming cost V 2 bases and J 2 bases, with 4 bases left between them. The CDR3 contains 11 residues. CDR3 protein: CAWSSAYEQYF. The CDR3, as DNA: TGTGCCTGGAGTAGCGCCTACGAGCAGTACTTC.

The CDR3 loop reads CASSTPGQGAGNYGYTF. In DNA, the CDR3 is TGTGCCAGCAGTACACCGGGACAGGGGGCGGGCAACTATGGCTACACCTTC. The chain has TRBV28 and TRBJ1-2; 12 nucleotides agree with TRBD1. With V trimmed by 5 bases and J by 2 bases, 9 bases remained unmatched. The CDR3 has 17 residues. CDR1 and CDR2 from the germline V gene are MDHEN and SYDVKM.

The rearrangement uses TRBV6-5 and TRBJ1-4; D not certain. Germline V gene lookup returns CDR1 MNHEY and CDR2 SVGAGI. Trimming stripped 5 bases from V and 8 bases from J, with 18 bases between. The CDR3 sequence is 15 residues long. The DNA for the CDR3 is TGTGCCAGCAGTCGGGTAGGAGGGATCGCCGAAAAACTGTTTTTT. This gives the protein CASSRVGGIAEKLFF.

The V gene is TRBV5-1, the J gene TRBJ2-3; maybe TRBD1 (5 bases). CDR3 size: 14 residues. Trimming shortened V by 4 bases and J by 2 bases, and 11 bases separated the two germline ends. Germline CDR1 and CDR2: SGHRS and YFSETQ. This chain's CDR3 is CASSLGHPTDTQYF. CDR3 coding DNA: TGCGCCAGCAGCCTAGGACACCCCACAGATACGCAGTATTTT.

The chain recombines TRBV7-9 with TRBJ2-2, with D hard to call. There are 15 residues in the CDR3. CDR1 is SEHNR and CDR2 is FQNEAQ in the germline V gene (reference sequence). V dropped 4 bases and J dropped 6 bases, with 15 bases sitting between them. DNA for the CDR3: TGTGCCAGCAGCTACCGACTGGTAATGTCCGGGGAGCTGTTTTTT. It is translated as CASSYRLVMSGELFF.

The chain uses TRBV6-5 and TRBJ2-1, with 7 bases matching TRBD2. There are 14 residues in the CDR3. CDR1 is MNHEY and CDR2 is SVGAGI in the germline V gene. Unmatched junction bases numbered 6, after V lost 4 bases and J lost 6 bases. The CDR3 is CASSFLGGTNEQFF. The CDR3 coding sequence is TGTGCCAGCAGTTTCCTCGGGGGGACCAATGAGCAGTTCTTC.

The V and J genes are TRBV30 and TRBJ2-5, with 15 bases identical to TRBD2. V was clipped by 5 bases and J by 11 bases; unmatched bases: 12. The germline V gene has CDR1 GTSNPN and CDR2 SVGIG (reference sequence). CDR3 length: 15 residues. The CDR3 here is CAWESKGLAGGKQYF. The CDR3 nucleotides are TGTGCCTGGGAGTCAAAGGGACTAGCGGGAGGCAAGCAGTACTTC.

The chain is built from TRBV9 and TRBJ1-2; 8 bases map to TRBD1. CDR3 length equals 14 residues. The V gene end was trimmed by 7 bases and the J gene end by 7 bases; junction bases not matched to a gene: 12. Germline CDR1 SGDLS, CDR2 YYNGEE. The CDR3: CASPSTRTGSGYTF. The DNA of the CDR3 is TGTGCCAGCCCTTCCACACGGACAGGGTCTGGCTACACCTTC.

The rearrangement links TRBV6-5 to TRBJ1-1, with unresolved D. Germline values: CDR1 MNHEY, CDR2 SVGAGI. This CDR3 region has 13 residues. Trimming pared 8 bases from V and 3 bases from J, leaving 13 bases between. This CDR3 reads CASLFTVDTEAFF. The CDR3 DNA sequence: TGTGCCAGCCTCTTCACGGTGGACACTGAAGCTTTCTTT.

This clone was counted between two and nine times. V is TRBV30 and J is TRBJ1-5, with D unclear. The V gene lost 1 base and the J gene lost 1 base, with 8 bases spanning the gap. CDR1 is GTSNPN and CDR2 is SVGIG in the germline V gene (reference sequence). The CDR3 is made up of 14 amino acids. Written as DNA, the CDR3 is TGTGCCTGGAGTGGACACTCGAGCAATCAGCCCCAGCATTTT. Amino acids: CAWSGHSSNQPQHF.

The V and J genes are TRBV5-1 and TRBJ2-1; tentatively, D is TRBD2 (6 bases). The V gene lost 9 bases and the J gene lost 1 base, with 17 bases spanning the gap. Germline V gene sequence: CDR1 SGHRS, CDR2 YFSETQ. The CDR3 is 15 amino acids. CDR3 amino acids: CATRLLGGSYNEQFF. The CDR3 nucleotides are TGCGCCACCAGGCTGCTGGGGGGATCCTACAATGAGCAGTTCTTC.

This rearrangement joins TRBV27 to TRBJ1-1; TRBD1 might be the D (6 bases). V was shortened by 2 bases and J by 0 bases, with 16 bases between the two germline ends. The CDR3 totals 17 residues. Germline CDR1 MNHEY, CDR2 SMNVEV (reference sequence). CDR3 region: CASSLLNRDTLNTEAFF. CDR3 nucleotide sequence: TGTGCCAGCAGTTTACTTAACAGGGATACTTTGAACACTGAAGCTTTCTTT.

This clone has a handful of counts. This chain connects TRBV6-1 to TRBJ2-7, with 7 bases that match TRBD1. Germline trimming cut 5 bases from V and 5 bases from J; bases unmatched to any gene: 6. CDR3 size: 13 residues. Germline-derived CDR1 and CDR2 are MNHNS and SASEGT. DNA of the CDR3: TGTGCCAGCAGTAGACAGGGTGGCAACGAGCAGTACTTC. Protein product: CASSRQGGNEQYF.